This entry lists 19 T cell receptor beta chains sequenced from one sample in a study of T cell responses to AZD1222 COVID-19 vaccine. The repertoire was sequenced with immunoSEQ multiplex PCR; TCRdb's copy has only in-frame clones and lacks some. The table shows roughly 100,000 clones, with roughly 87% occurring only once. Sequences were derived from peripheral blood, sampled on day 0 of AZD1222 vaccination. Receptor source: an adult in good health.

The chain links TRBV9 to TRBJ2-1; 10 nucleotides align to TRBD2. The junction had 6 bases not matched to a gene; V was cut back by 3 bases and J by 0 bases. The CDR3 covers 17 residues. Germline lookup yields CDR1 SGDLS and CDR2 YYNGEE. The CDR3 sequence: CASSAVAGGTSYNEQFF. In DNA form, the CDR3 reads TGTGCCAGCAGCGCCGTAGCGGGAGGCACCTCCTACAATGAGCAGTTCTTC. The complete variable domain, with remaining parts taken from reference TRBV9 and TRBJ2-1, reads DSGVTQTPKHLITATGQRVTLRCSPRSGDLSVYWYQQSLDQGLQFLIQYYNGEERAKGNILERFSAQQFPDLHSELNLSSLELGDSALYFCASSAVAGGTSYNEQFFGPGTRLTVL.

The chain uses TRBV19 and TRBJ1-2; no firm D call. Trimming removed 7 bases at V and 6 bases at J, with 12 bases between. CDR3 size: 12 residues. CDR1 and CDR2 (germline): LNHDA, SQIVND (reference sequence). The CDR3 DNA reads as TGTGCCAGTAAGGATACCGCCGATGGCTACACCTTC. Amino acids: CASKDTADGYTF.

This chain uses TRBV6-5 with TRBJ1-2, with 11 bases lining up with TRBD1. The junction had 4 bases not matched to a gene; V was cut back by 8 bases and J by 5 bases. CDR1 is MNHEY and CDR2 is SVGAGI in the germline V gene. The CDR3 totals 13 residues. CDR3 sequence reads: CASGTGGWYGYTF. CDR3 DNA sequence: TGTGCCAGCGGGACAGGGGGTTGGTATGGCTACACCTTC.

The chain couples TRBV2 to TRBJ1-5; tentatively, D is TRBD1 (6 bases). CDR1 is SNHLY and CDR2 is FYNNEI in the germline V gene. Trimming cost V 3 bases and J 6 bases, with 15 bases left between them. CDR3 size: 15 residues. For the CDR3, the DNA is TGTGCCAGCAGTGACTATCAGGGGCTTCGTCAGCCCCAGCATTTT. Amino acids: CASSDYQGLRQPQHF.

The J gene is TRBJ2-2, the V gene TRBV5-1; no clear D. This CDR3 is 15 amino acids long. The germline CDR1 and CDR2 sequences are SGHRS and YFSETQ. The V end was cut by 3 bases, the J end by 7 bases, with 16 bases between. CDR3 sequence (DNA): TGCGCCAGCAGCTCCTCCAGTACGGCCGGCGGGGAGCTGTTTTTT. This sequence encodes CASSSSSTAGGELFF.

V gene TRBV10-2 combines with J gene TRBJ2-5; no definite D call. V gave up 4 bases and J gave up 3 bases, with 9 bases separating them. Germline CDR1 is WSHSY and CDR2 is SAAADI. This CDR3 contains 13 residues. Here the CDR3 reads CASSGQQKETQYF. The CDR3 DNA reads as TGCGCCAGCAGTGGGCAGCAAAAAGAGACCCAGTACTTC.

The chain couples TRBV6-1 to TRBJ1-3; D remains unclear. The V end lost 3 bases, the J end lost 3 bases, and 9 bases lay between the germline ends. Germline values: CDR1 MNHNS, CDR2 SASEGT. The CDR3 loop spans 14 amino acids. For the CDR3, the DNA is TGTGCCAGCAGTGACTACAGACTTGGAAACACCATATATTTT. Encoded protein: CASSDYRLGNTIYF.

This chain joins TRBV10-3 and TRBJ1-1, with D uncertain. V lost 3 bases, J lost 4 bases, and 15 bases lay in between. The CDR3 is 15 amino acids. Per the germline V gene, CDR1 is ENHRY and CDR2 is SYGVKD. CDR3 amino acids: CAISDKAAGGTEAFF. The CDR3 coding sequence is TGTGCCATCAGTGATAAGGCAGCGGGAGGCACTGAAGCTTTCTTT.

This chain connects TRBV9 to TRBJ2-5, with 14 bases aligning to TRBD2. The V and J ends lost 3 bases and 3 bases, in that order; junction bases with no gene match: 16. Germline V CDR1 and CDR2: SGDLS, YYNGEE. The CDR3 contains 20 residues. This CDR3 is CASSAEIPSGLAGVEETQYF. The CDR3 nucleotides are TGTGCCAGCAGCGCCGAGATACCTTCGGGACTAGCGGGAGTTGAAGAGACCCAGTACTTC. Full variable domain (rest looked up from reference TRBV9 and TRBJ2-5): DSGVTQTPKHLITATGQRVTLRCSPRSGDLSVYWYQQSLDQGLQFLIQYYNGEERAKGNILERFSAQQFPDLHSELNLSSLELGDSALYFCASSAEIPSGLAGVEETQYFGPGTRLLVL.

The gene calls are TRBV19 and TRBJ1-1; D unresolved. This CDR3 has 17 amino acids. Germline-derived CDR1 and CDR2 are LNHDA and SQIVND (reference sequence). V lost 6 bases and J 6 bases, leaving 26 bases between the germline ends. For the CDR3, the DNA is TGTGCCAGTAGCTATAATGTGTTGGGAGGCCGCGCGTCTGAAGCTTTCTTT. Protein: CASSYNVLGGRASEAFF.

The CDR3 region is CASSFNNAGELFF. In nucleotides, the CDR3 is TGTGCCAGCAGTTTCAATAACGCCGGGGAGCTGTTTTTT. The chain recombines TRBV12-3 or TRBV12-4 with TRBJ2-2; D not resolved. The CDR3 is made up of 13 amino acids. The V end was cut by 3 bases, the J end by 6 bases, with 8 bases between.

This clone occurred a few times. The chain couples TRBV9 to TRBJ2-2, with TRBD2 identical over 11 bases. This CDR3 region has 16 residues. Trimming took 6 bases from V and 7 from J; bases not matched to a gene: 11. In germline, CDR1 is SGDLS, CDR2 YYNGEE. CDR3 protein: CASTPWLAGGNGELFF. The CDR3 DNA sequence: TGTGCCAGCACGCCCTGGCTAGCGGGAGGTAACGGGGAGCTGTTTTTT. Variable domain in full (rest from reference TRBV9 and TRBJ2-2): DSGVTQTPKHLITATGQRVTLRCSPRSGDLSVYWYQQSLDQGLQFLIQYYNGEERAKGNILERFSAQQFPDLHSELNLSSLELGDSALYFCASTPWLAGGNGELFFGEGSRLTVL.

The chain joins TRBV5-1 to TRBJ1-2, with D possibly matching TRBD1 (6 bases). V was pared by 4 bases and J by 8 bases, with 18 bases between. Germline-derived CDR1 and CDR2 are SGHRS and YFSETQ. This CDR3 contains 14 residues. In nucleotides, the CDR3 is TGCGCCAGCAGCGTTGGGCGACAGGCCGGGGGCTACACCTTC. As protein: CASSVGRQAGGYTF.

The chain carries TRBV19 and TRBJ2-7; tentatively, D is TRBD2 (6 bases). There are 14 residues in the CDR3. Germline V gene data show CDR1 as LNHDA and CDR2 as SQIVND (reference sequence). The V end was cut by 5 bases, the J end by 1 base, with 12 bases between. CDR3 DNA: TGTGCCAGTAGTTCCTTAGCGGCGTCCTACGAGCAGTACTTC. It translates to CASSSLAASYEQYF.

This CDR3 is CASSLDREGTQYF. The CDR3 DNA follows: TGTGCCAGTAGTCTGGACAGGGAAGGGACCCAGTACTTC. The chain employs TRBV19 and TRBJ2-5; 8 bases fit TRBD1. Germline V gene data show CDR1 as LNHDA and CDR2 as SQIVND (reference sequence). The CDR3 sequence is 13 residues long. Unmatched junction bases numbered 6, after V lost 5 bases and J lost 7 bases.

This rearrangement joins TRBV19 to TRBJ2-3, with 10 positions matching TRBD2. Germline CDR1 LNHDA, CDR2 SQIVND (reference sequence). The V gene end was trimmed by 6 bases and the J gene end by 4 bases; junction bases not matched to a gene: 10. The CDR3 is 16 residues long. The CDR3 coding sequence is TGTGCCAGTAGCCTCTCTAGCGGGAGAGGTTCAGATACGCAGTATTTT. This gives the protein CASSLSSGRGSDTQYF. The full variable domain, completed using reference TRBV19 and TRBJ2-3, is DGGITQSPKYLFRKEGQNVTLSCEQNLNHDAMYWYRQDPGQGLRLIYYSQIVNDFQKGDIAEGYSVSREKKESFPLTVTSAQKNPTAFYLCASSLSSGRGSDTQYFGPGTRLTVL.

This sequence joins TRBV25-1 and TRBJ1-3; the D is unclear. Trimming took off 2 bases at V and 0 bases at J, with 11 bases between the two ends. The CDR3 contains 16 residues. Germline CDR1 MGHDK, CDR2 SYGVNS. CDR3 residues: CASSEHRAASGNTIYF. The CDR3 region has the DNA TGTGCCAGCAGTGAACATAGGGCGGCCTCTGGAAACACCATATATTTT.

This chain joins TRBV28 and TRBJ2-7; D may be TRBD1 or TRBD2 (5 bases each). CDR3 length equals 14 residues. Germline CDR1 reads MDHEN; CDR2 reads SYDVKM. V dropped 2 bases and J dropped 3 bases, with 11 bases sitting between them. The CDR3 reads CASSLGDGHYEQYF. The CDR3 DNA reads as TGTGCCAGCAGTTTAGGGGACGGGCACTACGAGCAGTACTTC.

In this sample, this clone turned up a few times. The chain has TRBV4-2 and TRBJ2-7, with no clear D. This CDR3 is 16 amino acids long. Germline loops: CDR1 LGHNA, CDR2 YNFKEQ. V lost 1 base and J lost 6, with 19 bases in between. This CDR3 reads CASSQAPIQLGSEQYF. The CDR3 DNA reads TGTGCCAGCAGCCAAGCTCCTATCCAGCTGGGCTCCGAGCAGTACTTC.